This TCR beta chain appears in the sequencing data of a study of T cell changes during pregnancy in multiple sclerosis (dated by TCRdb to about 2019). Background for the entire study: In women with multiple sclerosis, the researchers looked at how the T cell repertoire shifted as pregnancy progressed.

With regard to this clone: There is no known antigen for this receptor. No base quality information exists; no much larger clone differs at one position.

The library was obtained by the immunoSEQ multiplex PCR assay. TCRdb took over this immuneACCESS table, retaining in-frame rearrangements with V and J assigned. Such tables are incomplete; in checked studies, under half of the missing clones stem from an unresolved V gene, and the remainder is unexplained. The sample data list tens of thousands of clones, and approximately 94% of these were observed just once. The ten largest account for around 3.5% of the sample. The CDR3 contains 15 residues, cysteine and phenylalanine counted. The kept DNA is CDR3 alone, 45 bases in frame from the first base. The germline V gene sets CDR1 to SGHTA and CDR2 to FQGNSA. The junction shows trimming of 2 bases on V and 5 bases on J, and the gene matches do not reach 8 bases of it.

The source material was CD8+ T cells from peripheral blood mononuclear cells, sampled in the third trimester of pregnancy. The rearrangement joined TRBV7-2 to TRBJ1-2, and TRBD1 aligns with 7 junction nucleotides. The receptor was isolated from a female donor with multiple sclerosis, enrolled in a pregnancy study. The CDR3 reads CASSLPGQNRYGYTF. The DNA sequence reads TGTGCCAGCAGCTTACCGGGACAGAATCGATATGGCTACACCTTC.